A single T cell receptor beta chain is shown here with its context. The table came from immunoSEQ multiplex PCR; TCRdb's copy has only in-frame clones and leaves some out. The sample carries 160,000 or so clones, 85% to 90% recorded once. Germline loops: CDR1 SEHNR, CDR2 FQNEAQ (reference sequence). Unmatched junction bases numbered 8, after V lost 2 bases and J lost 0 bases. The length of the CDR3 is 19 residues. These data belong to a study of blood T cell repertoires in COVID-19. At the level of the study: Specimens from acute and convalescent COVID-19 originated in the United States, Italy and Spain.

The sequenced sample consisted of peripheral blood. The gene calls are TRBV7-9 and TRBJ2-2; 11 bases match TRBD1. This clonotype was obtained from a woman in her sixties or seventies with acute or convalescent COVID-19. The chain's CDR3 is CASSLPPRTGGPNTGELFF. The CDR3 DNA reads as TGTGCCAGCAGCTTACCGCCGCGGACAGGGGGCCCGAACACCGGGGAGCTGTTTTTT.